What follows are 27 T cell receptor beta chains derived from one specimen sequenced in a study of T cells in Graves' hyperthyroidism and ophthalmopathy (dated by TCRdb to between 2018 and 2021). Receptor amplification or capture employed multiplex PCR. Data came from an Illumina HiSeq 2000. The TCR beta CDR3 regions were amplified from the RNA transcripts. A first-round RT-PCR of the TCR CDR3 used the HTBI primer set with the Qiagen OneStep RT-PCR kit. TCRdb took the public reads, trimmed them with fastp at Q25, ran MiXCR for clone calling and kept in-frame beta chains. Rows with a matching CDR3 protein are joined into one entry that keeps the most common DNA and genes. In this sample the table shows hundreds of thousands of distinct CDR3 sequences, about a sixth of which occur a single time. Over 45% of the sample lies in the top ten. The specimen sequenced was blood. The receptors derive from a woman in her sixties with Graves' ophthalmopathy.

J is TRBJ1-5 and V is TRBV19, with a possible D match to TRBD1 (6 bases). Per germline, CDR1 LNHDA and CDR2 SQIVND (reference sequence). Trimming took off 8 bases at V and 6 bases at J, with 17 bases between the two ends. This CDR3 spans 14 amino acids. CDR3 in DNA: TGTGCCAGTCAAGACAGGAGGCGAAGTCAGCCCCAGCATTTT. Its protein product is CASQDRRRSQPQHF.

This clonotype was recorded many times. V is TRBV15 and J is TRBJ1-2; 7 bases map to TRBD1. J was trimmed by 2 bases and V by 2 bases; bases with no gene match: 8. The germline gives CDR1 LNHNV, CDR2 YYDKDF (reference sequence). This CDR3 spans 16 amino acids. The DNA for the CDR3 is TGTGCCACCAGCAGATCACAGGGGACGCAAAACTATGGCTACACCTTC. As protein: CATSRSQGTQNYGYTF.

Concerning this clonotype: This sequence may be a read error, since a much larger clone differs from it by one base. This rearrangement joins TRBV3-1 to TRBJ2-1, with D perhaps matching TRBD1 (5 bases). The germline V gene encodes CDR1 LGHDT and CDR2 YNNKEL (reference sequence). V was shortened by 4 bases and J by 10 bases, with 11 bases between the two germline ends. The CDR3 has 12 residues. CDR3 sequence: CASSLLGEEQFF. The CDR3 region has the DNA TGTGCCAGCAGCCTCCTAGGGGAAGAGCAGTTCTTC.

This clonotype came up many times. V gene TRBV20-1 combines with J gene TRBJ2-7; no definite D call. Trimming stripped 6 bases from V and 3 bases from J, with 15 bases between. The length of the CDR3 is 13 residues. CDR1 is DFQATT and CDR2 is SNEGSKA in the germline V gene (reference sequence). The CDR3 DNA reads as TGCAGTGCGGAAAATTCCGGACGCTACGAGCAGTACTTC. Translation gives CSAENSGRYEQYF.

The table lists this clonotype with many counts. This rearrangement joins TRBV7-6 to TRBJ2-5, with D unclear. Trimming left V 1 base short and J 3 bases short, with 6 bases between. Germline V gene sequence: CDR1 SGHVS, CDR2 FNYEAQ. The CDR3 consists of 13 residues. The CDR3 coding sequence is TGTGCCAGCAGCTTAGTTGGGAAAGAGACCCAGTACTTC. Protein sequence: CASSLVGKETQYF.

In this sample, this clonotype turned up many times. The genes are TRBV6-1 and TRBJ2-7; 11 bases align to TRBD1. With V trimmed by 5 bases and J by 4 bases, 7 bases remained unmatched. CDR1 and CDR2 from the germline V gene are MNHNS and SASEGT. The CDR3 sequence is 15 residues long. The CDR3 DNA follows: TGTGCCAGCAGTTATTCCGGGACAGGGGGTTACGAGCAGTACTTC. This codes for CASSYSGTGGYEQYF.

This clonotype has just one count. CDR3 sequence reads: CASSPLEGVNIQYF. The CDR3 DNA reads TGTGCCAGCAGCCCCCTCGAGGGGGTAAACATTCAGTACTTC. The chain is built from TRBV9 and TRBJ2-4; maybe TRBD1 (6 bases). Deletions cut 4 bases from V and 6 bases from J, with 14 bases between. CDR1 is SGDLS, CDR2 YYNGEE, per germline. CDR3 length equals 14 residues.

This clonotype has ten or more counts. The chain combines TRBV6-1 with TRBJ2-7, with D perhaps matching TRBD1 or TRBD2 (5 bases each). The CDR3 length is 14 residues. V lost 6 bases to trimming and J lost 2 bases, with 14 bases between them. Germline V gene data show CDR1 as MNHNS and CDR2 as SASEGT. CDR3: CASSRDGLTYEQYF. The CDR3 bases are TGTGCCAGCAGCAGGGACGGGTTGACCTACGAGCAGTACTTC.

The rearrangement links TRBV7-2 to TRBJ2-6; D uncertain. Germline V gene data show CDR1 as SGHTA and CDR2 as FQGNSA. This CDR3 has 14 residues. V gave up 2 bases and J gave up 6 bases, with 8 bases separating them. The CDR3 DNA follows: TGTGCCAGCAGCTTACCTTCCCTGGCCAACGTCCTGACTTTC. This encodes CASSLPSLANVLTF.

This clonotype was detected many times. The rearrangement uses TRBV3-1 and TRBJ1-1; D may be TRBD1 (5 bases). The V gene lost 1 base and the J gene lost 6 bases, with 9 bases spanning the gap. CDR1 and CDR2 (germline): LGHDT, YNNKEL (reference sequence). The CDR3 is made up of 13 amino acids. The CDR3 DNA sequence: TGTGCCAGCAGCCAAGGGGGCGGGTCTGAAGCTTTCTTT. As protein: CASSQGGGSEAFF.

This clonotype was counted between two and nine times. The chain joins TRBV6-6 to TRBJ1-4, with D maybe TRBD1 (5 bases). The CDR3 is made up of 16 amino acids. V shed 0 bases and J shed 7 bases, with 15 bases lying between them. Germline loops: CDR1 MNHNY, CDR2 SVGAGI (reference sequence). In DNA form, the CDR3 reads TGTGCCAGCAGTTACTCGATTGAGGGAAGGGGTGAAAAACTGTTTTTT. This sequence encodes CASSYSIEGRGEKLFF.

This clonotype was detected many times. This chain links TRBV3-1 with TRBJ2-1, with 8 bases fitting TRBD1. This CDR3 is 16 amino acids long. Germline V gene data show CDR1 as LGHDT and CDR2 as YNNKEL (reference sequence). V trimming: 0 bases; J trimming: 7 bases; junction bases outside the gene matches: 8. DNA of the CDR3: TGTGCCAGCAGCCAAGAGGGGCAGGGGGCTAGTAATGAGCAGTTCTTC. Its protein is CASSQEGQGASNEQFF.

Details on this clonotype: This may stem from a read error, because a much larger clone lies one nucleotide away. The chain recombines TRBV20-1 with TRBJ1-1; D uncertain. The germline V gene has CDR1 DFQATT and CDR2 SNEGSKA (reference sequence). The CDR3 runs to 13 residues. V was trimmed by 0 bases and J by 3 bases, leaving 8 bases between them. In nucleotides, the CDR3 is TGCAGTGCTAGAGAGAGACAAGACACTGAAGCTTTCTTT. Encoded protein: CSARERQDTEAFF.

This clonotype was detected a few times. The V call is TRBV5-4, the J call TRBJ2-2; D not resolved. This CDR3 is built from 15 residues. Trimming left V 1 base short and J 4 bases short, with 11 bases between. Germline lookup yields CDR1 SGHNT and CDR2 YYREEE (reference sequence). CDR3 DNA sequence: TGTGCCAGCAGCTTGTCCCATCCAGGCACCGGGGAGCTGTTTTTT. Its translation is CASSLSHPGTGELFF.

On this clonotype itself: A much more abundant neighbour one base away suggests this may be a read error. The J gene is TRBJ1-4, the V gene TRBV7-2; D call uncertain. Deletions cut 7 bases from V and 0 bases from J, with 12 bases between. The CDR3 covers 15 residues. The germline V gene encodes CDR1 SGHTA and CDR2 FQGNSA. CDR3 coding DNA: TGTGCCAGCAACGCCCAGTGGGCAACTAATGAAAAACTGTTTTTT. It specifies CASNAQWATNEKLFF.

This clonotype occurred many times. The chain couples TRBV5-6 to TRBJ2-3; D remains unclear. With 4 bases removed from V and 2 bases from J, the gap between germline ends came to 8 bases. The germline CDR1 and CDR2 sequences are SGHDT and YYEEEE. The CDR3 has 13 residues. In DNA form, the CDR3 reads TGTGCCAGCAGCAGGAGCCTCACAGATACGCAGTATTTT. It yields the protein CASSRSLTDTQYF.

This clonotype occurred many times. The chain employs TRBV11-2 and TRBJ2-7, with no clear D. Per germline, CDR1 SGHAT and CDR2 FQNNGV. The CDR3 is 11 amino acids. V was shortened by 8 bases and J by 9 bases, with 14 bases between the two germline ends. DNA of the CDR3: TGTGCCAGCTCCCAGGTATATCGGCAGTACTTC. The encoded protein is CASSQVYRQYF.

This chain joins TRBV20-1 and TRBJ2-7; 12 nucleotides match TRBD1. CDR1 is DFQATT, CDR2 SNEGSKA, per germline (reference sequence). This CDR3 has 14 residues. J lost 4 bases, V lost 5 bases, and 6 bases had no gene match. In DNA, the CDR3 is TGCAGTGCTCAGCCGGGACAGGGGGCTTACGAGCAGTACTTC. Translated, it gives CSAQPGQGAYEQYF.

This chain joins TRBV19 and TRBJ2-7; D not certain. CDR3 length equals 14 residues. Trimming stripped 7 bases from V and 0 bases from J, with 13 bases between. Germline loops: CDR1 LNHDA, CDR2 SQIVND (reference sequence). The CDR3 reads CASKRTKSSYEQYF. In nucleotides, the CDR3 is TGTGCCAGTAAGCGTACTAAAAGCTCCTACGAGCAGTACTTC.

This chain joins TRBV7-2 and TRBJ2-3; 13 bases match TRBD2. This CDR3 spans 14 amino acids. Germline-derived CDR1 and CDR2 are SGHTA and FQGNSA. The trim removed 6 bases at V and 7 bases at J, leaving 4 bases unmatched. The CDR3 here is CASRRTSGGNTQYF. CDR3 bases: TGTGCCAGCAGAAGGACTAGCGGGGGAAATACGCAGTATTTT.

This clonotype was picked up a small number of times. This may come from a read error, since a much larger clone is one base off. The CDR3 ends on some other residue instead of the conserved phenylalanine or tryptophan, so this is likely a read error. The J gene is TRBJ2-1, the V gene TRBV10-3; TRBD2 aligns across 8 bases. CDR1 and CDR2 (germline): ENHRY, SYGVKD. V lost 6 bases to trimming and J lost 3 bases; unmatched junction nucleotides: 13. The CDR3 length is 17 residues. CDR3 sequence (DNA): TGTGCCATCAGCGATCAAACCGGGACTAGTGTCTACAATGAGCAGTTCCTC. It is translated as CAISDQTGTSVYNEQFL.

The genes are TRBV4-2 and TRBJ1-4, with a tentative D call TRBD1 (6 bases). In germline, CDR1 is LGHNA, CDR2 YNFKEQ. Trimming cost V 0 bases and J 4 bases, with 12 bases left between them. This CDR3 comprises 16 residues. For the CDR3, the DNA is TGTGCCAGCAGCCAAGACATACAGGGTTTTAATGAAAAACTGTTTTTT. This codes for CASSQDIQGFNEKLFF.

This chain connects TRBV5-4 to TRBJ1-3; D is undetermined. V shed 3 bases and J shed 4 bases, with 14 bases lying between them. The CDR3 contains 15 residues. Germline V lookup: CDR1 SGHNT, CDR2 YYREEE (reference sequence). CDR3 DNA sequence: TGTGCCAGCAGCTCCGCGGTGGGGTCCGGAAACACCATATATTTT. It specifies CASSSAVGSGNTIYF.

This clonotype showed up many times. The genes are TRBV7-2 and TRBJ2-3, with TRBD2 identical over 8 bases. Germline V gene lookup returns CDR1 SGHTA and CDR2 FQGNSA. After removal of 3 bases from V and 2 bases from J, the junction contained 1 base not matched to a gene. The CDR3 contains 14 residues. DNA for the CDR3: TGTGCCAGCAGCTTCGGGGGGGACACAGATACGCAGTATTTT. Translation: CASSFGGDTDTQYF.

This clonotype was counted many times. V is TRBV20-1 and J is TRBJ2-2, with a weak D call TRBD1 (6 bases). In germline, CDR1 is DFQATT, CDR2 SNEGSKA (reference sequence). CDR3 size: 12 residues. The germline V and J ends were trimmed by 5 bases and 5 bases, with 9 bases remaining between them. The CDR3 loop is CSARTATGELFF. The CDR3 DNA sequence: TGCAGTGCTCGGACAGCAACCGGGGAGCTGTTTTTT.

About this clonotype itself: A much larger clone differs from this one at a single base, so this may be a read error. The chain couples TRBV4-3 to TRBJ2-7, with 7 nucleotides matching TRBD1. Germline-derived CDR1 and CDR2 are LGHNA and YSLEER. The CDR3 loop spans 14 amino acids. Unmatched junction bases numbered 10, after V lost 8 bases and J lost 3 bases. The DNA of the CDR3 is TGCGCCAGCTCAGAGGTAGGGGGCATCTACGAGCAGTACTTC. The encoded protein is CASSEVGGIYEQYF.

This clonotype was picked up many times. The V and J genes are TRBV12-3 or TRBV12-4 and TRBJ2-2; no clear D gene. The CDR3 contains 13 residues. V was clipped by 6 bases and J by 4 bases, with 9 bases between them. The CDR3 DNA reads as TGTGCCAGCAGCCGAGACTTCACCGGGGAGCTGTTTTTT. Amino acid sequence: CASSRDFTGELFF.